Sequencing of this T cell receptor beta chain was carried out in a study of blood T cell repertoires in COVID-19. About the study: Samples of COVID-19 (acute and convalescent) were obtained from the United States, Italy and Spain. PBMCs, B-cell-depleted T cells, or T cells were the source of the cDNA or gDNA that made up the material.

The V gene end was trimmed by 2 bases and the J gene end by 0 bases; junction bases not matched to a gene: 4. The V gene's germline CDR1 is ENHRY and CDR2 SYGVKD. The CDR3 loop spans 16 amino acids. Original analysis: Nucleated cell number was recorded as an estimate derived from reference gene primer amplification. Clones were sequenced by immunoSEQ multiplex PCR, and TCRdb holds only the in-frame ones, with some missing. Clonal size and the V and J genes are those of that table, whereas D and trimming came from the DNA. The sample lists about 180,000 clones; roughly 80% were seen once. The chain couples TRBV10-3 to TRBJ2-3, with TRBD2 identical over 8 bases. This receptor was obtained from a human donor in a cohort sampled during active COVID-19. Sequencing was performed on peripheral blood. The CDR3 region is CAISELAGGSTDTQYF. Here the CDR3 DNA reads TGTGCCATCAGTGAGCTGGCGGGGGGAAGCACAGATACGCAGTATTTT.